This TCR beta chain is from a study of cytomegalovirus exposure and HLA in healthy donors. Study-wide results and limits: It was taken for granted in presence/absence analyses that sequencing depth across donors was roughly uniform. At a 0.05 false discovery rate, a later analysis found 16,951 TCR beta sequences to be associated with HLA alleles. An analysis done earlier found most TCR beta V segments productive about 87% or about 30% of the time.

Germline loops: CDR1 SGHDT, CDR2 YYEEEE. V was trimmed by 4 bases and J by 2 bases, leaving 10 bases between them. The CDR3 is 13 residues long. Concerning this clone itself: Antigen unknown.

The study sampled nominally healthy donors, though unrecorded immune exposures were likely. 13 Jbeta primers and 60 Vbeta primers were used for the PCR. Clones were read by immunoSEQ multiplex PCR, and TCRdb kept only the in-frame ones, dropping some. The sample shows roughly 130,000 clones, 75% to 85% of them seen only once. This chain joins TRBV5-6 and TRBJ2-7, with D perhaps matching TRBD1 (6 bases). This sequence originates from a young man in good health and CMV-seronegative. The sequenced material came from PBMCs. In DNA form, the CDR3 reads TGTGCCAGCAGCCGACGGACAGCCTACGAGCAGTACTTC. Protein: CASSRRTAYEQYF.